Presented here are 18 T cell receptor beta chains from one specimen sequenced in a study of OX40 agonist ivuxolimab in advanced cancers. Repertoires were generated with immunoSEQ multiplex PCR, while TCRdb's copy carries only in-frame clones and drops some. There are over 20,000 clones in the sample; roughly 77% occur only once, and around a third lies in the top ten. The sample was CD4+ or CD8+ T cells sorted from blood, taken in a trial of the OX40 agonist ivuxolimab. The receptors originated from an adult with an advanced solid tumor such as melanoma, head and neck, liver or kidney cancer.

The rearrangement uses TRBV29-1 and TRBJ1-2; TRBD1 might be the D (6 bases). In germline, CDR1 is SQVTM, CDR2 ANQGSEA. The CDR3 totals 14 residues. Trimming pared 2 bases from V and 5 bases from J, leaving 15 bases between. The CDR3 here is CSVELWTAQYGYTF. Written as DNA, the CDR3 is TGCAGCGTTGAACTGTGGACAGCCCAATATGGCTACACCTTC.

V is TRBV9 and J is TRBJ1-1, with 11 bases matching TRBD1. Losses at the gene ends were 4 bases for V and 4 bases for J; bases not matched to a gene: 9. Germline loops: CDR1 SGDLS, CDR2 YYNGEE. This CDR3 comprises 16 residues. In DNA, the CDR3 is TGTGCCAGCAGCACAACCGGGACAGGGGGAACCACTGAAGCTTTCTTT. Translating gives CASSTTGTGGTTEAFF.

The chain combines TRBV7-9 with TRBJ1-4, with D perhaps matching TRBD1 (6 bases). CDR1 and CDR2 (germline): SEHNR, FQNEAQ (reference sequence). The CDR3 covers 17 residues. The ends were cut back, 1 base at V and 5 bases at J, with 17 bases in the middle. CDR3 nucleotides: TGTGCCAGCAGCTTAGGGGTCCTGCCAGGGGAAAATGAAAAACTGTTTTTT. This sequence encodes CASSLGVLPGENEKLFF. Filled out from reference TRBV7-9 and TRBJ1-4, the complete variable domain reads DTGVSQNPRHKITKRGQNVTFRCDPISEHNRLYWYRQTLGQGPEFLTYFQNEAQLEKSRLLSDRFSAERPKGSFSTLEIQRTEQGDSAMYLCASSLGVLPGENEKLFFGSGTQLSVL.

The chain combines TRBV6-6 with TRBJ1-2; the match to TRBD1 covers 7 bases. The trim removed 5 bases at V and 3 bases at J, leaving 12 bases unmatched. This CDR3 is 16 amino acids long. Germline V lookup: CDR1 MNHNY, CDR2 SVGAGI (reference sequence). CDR3 sequence (DNA): TGTGCCAGCAGTCTCCGGACAGGAACTTTATACTATGGCTACACCTTC. Protein: CASSLRTGTLYYGYTF.

This clone was recorded once. V is TRBV19 and J is TRBJ2-1; D might be TRBD1 (6 bases). V lost 10 bases and J lost 14, with 18 bases in between. The CDR3 has 11 residues. Germline values: CDR1 LNHDA, CDR2 SQIVND (reference sequence). Here the CDR3 DNA reads TGTGCCACCGGGTTAGGGGGAGAGGAGTTCTTC. Translation gives CATGLGGEEFF.

This sequence joins TRBV28 and TRBJ1-2; TRBD1 matches at 7 bases. V lost 1 base and J lost 3; bases outside the gene matches: 2. This CDR3 is 14 amino acids long. Germline CDR1 is MDHEN and CDR2 is SYDVKM. Here the CDR3 DNA reads TGTGCCAGCAGTTTATTCAGGGGGGACTATGGCTACACCTTC. As protein: CASSLFRGDYGYTF.

V and J are TRBV15 and TRBJ2-7; D ambiguous. The germline gives CDR1 LNHNV, CDR2 YYDKDF (reference sequence). V lost 5 bases to trimming and J lost 5 bases, with 19 bases between them. The CDR3 is 15 amino acids. This CDR3 is CATSVPTTSLDEQYF. The CDR3 region has the DNA TGTGCCACCAGCGTCCCGACAACAAGCCTCGACGAGCAGTACTTC.

The chain uses TRBV13 and TRBJ2-7; D gene unclear. The CDR3 is 16 amino acids. Germline V gene sequence: CDR1 PRHDT, CDR2 FYEKMQ (reference sequence). V was clipped by 0 bases and J by 0 bases, with 12 bases between them. CDR3 nucleotide sequence: TGTGCCAGCAGCTTAGGCAGTGGATCGGGCTCCTACGAGCAGTACTTC. As protein: CASSLGSGSGSYEQYF. Variable domain in full (rest from reference TRBV13 and TRBJ2-7): AAGVIQSPRHLIKEKRETATLKCYPIPRHDTVYWYQQGPGQDPQFLISFYEKMQSDKGSIPDRFSAQQFSDYHSELNMSSLELGDSALYFCASSLGSGSGSYEQYFGPGTRLTVT.

The chain is built from TRBV30 and TRBJ2-5; 8 nucleotides line up with TRBD1. CDR3 length: 13 amino acids. With V trimmed by 2 bases and J by 4 bases, 3 bases remained unmatched. Germline V gene data show CDR1 as GTSNPN and CDR2 as SVGIG (reference sequence). The CDR3 DNA follows: TGTGCCTGGAGTTCAGGGGGCCGAGAGACCCAGTACTTC. Translated: CAWSSGGRETQYF. The variable domain in full, completed from reference TRBV30 and TRBJ2-5, reads SQTIHQWPATLVQPVGSPLSLECTVEGTSNPNLYWYRQAAGRGLQLLFYSVGIGQISSEVPQNLSASRPQDRQFILSSKKLLLSDSGFYLCAWSSGGRETQYFGPGTRLLVL.

V gene TRBV6-6 combines with J gene TRBJ2-1; TRBD1 matches at 9 bases. V gave up 7 bases and J gave up 6 bases; unmatched junction bases: 7. CDR1 and CDR2 (germline): MNHNY, SVGAGI (reference sequence). CDR3 length equals 14 residues. The CDR3 sequence: CASTIGQGPNEQFF. In nucleotides, the CDR3 is TGTGCCAGCACTATAGGACAGGGGCCCAATGAGCAGTTCTTC.

The DNA of the CDR3 is TGTGCCAGCAGCGTCGGGACTACCAATGAGCAGTTCTTC. Translating gives CASSVGTTNEQFF. The chain is built from TRBV5-6 and TRBJ2-1, with 7 positions matching TRBD2. In germline, CDR1 is SGHDT, CDR2 YYEEEE. The CDR3 contains 13 residues. V was pared by 4 bases and J by 6 bases, with 4 bases of the junction left unmatched.

The genes are TRBV5-4 and TRBJ1-2; no definite D call. This CDR3 is 14 amino acids long. CDR1 and CDR2 (germline): SGHNT, YYREEE (reference sequence). Trimming removed 0 bases from V and 8 bases from J, with 14 bases in between. Here the CDR3 DNA reads TGTGCCAGCAGCTTGGTGTCGGATAAGAGGGGCTACACCTTC. Translation: CASSLVSDKRGYTF.

In DNA, the CDR3 is TGTGCCAGCAGCTTAATATTGGGAGAGACCCAGTACTTC. Residues: CASSLILGETQYF. The chain uses TRBV7-2 and TRBJ2-5; D unclear. V lost 2 bases and J 4 bases, leaving 8 bases between the germline ends. CDR3 length: 13 residues. CDR1 is SGHTA, CDR2 FQGNSA, per germline.

The chain links TRBV7-6 to TRBJ2-2, with a possible D match to TRBD2 (6 bases). CDR1 and CDR2 (germline): SGHVS, FNYEAQ. This CDR3 comprises 17 residues. V lost 1 base and J 0 bases, leaving 12 bases between the germline ends. The chain's CDR3 is CASSLVGGSPNTGELFF. For the CDR3, the DNA is TGTGCCAGCAGCTTAGTCGGGGGTAGCCCGAACACCGGGGAGCTGTTTTTT.

In its sample, this clone was seen many times. The rearrangement joins TRBV7-2 to TRBJ2-1; 7 nucleotides align to TRBD2. Germline CDR1 SGHTA, CDR2 FQGNSA. V shed 5 bases, J shed 9 bases, and the junction held 10 bases outside the gene matches. CDR3 length equals 14 residues. CDR3 nucleotides: TGTGCCAGCAGCCCCGGGACTAAGGCCGGTGAGCAGTTCTTC. Protein sequence: CASSPGTKAGEQFF. The full variable domain, its missing parts supplied by reference TRBV7-2 and TRBJ2-1, is GAGVSQSPSNKVTEKGKDVELRCDPISGHTALYWYRQSLGQGLEFLIYFQGNSAPDKSGLPSDRFSAERTGGSVSTLTIQRTQQEDSAVYLCASSPGTKAGEQFFGPGTRLTVL.

The chain links TRBV9 to TRBJ2-1, with D hard to call. CDR1 is SGDLS and CDR2 is YYNGEE in the germline V gene. With 5 bases removed from V and 5 bases from J, the gap between germline ends came to 5 bases. CDR3 size: 11 residues. CDR3 DNA: TGTGCCAGCAGAGCCAACAATGAGCAGTTCTTC. Its translation is CASRANNEQFF.

The chain combines TRBV5-1 with TRBJ2-1, with D possibly matching TRBD2 (6 bases). V shed 2 bases and J shed 4 bases, with 10 bases lying between them. Germline CDR1 is SGHRS and CDR2 is YFSETQ. CDR3 length: 14 residues. The CDR3 DNA reads as TGCGCCAGCAGCTTTAGCGGCACTTACAATGAGCAGTTCTTC. This translates into CASSFSGTYNEQFF.

V is TRBV6-5 and J is TRBJ1-2; TRBD1 is a possible D gene (6 bases). The CDR3 totals 16 residues. Trimming removed 0 bases at V and 3 bases at J, with 14 bases between. Germline assignment: CDR1 MNHEY and CDR2 SVGAGI. The CDR3 is CASSYSRVGGDYGYTF. CDR3 nucleotides: TGTGCCAGCAGTTACTCGAGGGTGGGGGGCGACTATGGCTACACCTTC.